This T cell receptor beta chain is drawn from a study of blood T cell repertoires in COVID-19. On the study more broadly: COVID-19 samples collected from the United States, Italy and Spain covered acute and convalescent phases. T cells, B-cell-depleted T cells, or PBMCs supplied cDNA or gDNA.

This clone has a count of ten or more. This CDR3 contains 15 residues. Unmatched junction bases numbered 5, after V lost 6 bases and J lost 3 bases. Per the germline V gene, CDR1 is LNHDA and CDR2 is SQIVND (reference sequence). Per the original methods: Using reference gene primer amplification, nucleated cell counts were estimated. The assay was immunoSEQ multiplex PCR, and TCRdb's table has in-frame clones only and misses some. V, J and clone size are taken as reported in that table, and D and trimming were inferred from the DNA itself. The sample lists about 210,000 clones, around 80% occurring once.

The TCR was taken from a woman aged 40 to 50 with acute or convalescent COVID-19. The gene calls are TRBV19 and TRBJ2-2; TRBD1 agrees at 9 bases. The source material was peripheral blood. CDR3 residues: CASSLQGADTGELFF. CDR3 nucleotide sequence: TGTGCCAGTAGCCTACAGGGGGCGGACACCGGGGAGCTGTTTTTT.